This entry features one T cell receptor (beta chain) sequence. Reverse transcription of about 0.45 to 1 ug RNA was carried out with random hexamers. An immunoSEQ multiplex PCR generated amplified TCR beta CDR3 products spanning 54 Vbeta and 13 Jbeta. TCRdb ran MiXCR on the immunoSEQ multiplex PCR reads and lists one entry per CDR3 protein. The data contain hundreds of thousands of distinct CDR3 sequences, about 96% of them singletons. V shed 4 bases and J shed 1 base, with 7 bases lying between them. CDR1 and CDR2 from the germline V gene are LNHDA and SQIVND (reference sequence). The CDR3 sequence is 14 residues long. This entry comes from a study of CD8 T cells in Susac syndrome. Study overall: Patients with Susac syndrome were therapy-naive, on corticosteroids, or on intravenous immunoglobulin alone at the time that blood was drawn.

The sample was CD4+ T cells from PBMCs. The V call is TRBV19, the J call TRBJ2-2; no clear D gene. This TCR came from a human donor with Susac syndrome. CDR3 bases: TGTGCCAGTAGTAGGTTGCTGAACACCGGGGAGCTGTTTTTT. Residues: CASSRLLNTGELFF.